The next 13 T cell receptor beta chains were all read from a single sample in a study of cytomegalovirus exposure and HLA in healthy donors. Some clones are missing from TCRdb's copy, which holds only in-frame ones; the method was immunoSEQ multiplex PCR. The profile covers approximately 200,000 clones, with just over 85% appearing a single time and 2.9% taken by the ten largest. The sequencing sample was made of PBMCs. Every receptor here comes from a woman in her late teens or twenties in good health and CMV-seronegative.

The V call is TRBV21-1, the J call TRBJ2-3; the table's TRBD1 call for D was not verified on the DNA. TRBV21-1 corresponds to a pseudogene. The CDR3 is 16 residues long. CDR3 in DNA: TGTGCCAGCAGCACTCTCGCAGGGGGCGCGTCCGATACGCAGTATTTT. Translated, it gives CASSTLAGGASDTQYF.

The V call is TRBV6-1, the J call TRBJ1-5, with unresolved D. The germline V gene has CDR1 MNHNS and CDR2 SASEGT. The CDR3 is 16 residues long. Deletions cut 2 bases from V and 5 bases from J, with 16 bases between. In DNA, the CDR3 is TGTGCCAGCAGTGAATTGGGAGGACGGGTTGATCAGCCCCAGCATTTT. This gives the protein CASSELGGRVDQPQHF.

Here the CDR3 DNA reads TGCGCCAGCAGCCAGGTCGTTTTAGCGGGAGATACGCAGTATTTT. This sequence encodes CASSQVVLAGDTQYF. The rearrangement joins TRBV10-2 to TRBJ2-3; 7 nucleotides align to TRBD2. The V gene end was trimmed by 6 bases and the J gene end by 5 bases; junction bases not matched to a gene: 11. The germline gives CDR1 WSHSY, CDR2 SAAADI. The CDR3 extends over 15 amino acids.

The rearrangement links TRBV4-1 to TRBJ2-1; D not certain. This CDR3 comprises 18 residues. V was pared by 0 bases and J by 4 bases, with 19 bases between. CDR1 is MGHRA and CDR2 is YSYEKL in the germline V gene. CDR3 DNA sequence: TGCGCCAGCAGCCAAGATCGGCGATGGGCTTGGATTTACAATGAGCAGTTCTTC. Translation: CASSQDRRWAWIYNEQFF.

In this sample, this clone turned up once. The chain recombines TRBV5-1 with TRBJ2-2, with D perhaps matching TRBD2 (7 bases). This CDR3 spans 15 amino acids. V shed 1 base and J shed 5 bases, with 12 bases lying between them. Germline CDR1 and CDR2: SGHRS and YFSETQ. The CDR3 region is CASSLRGAETGELFF. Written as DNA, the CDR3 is TGCGCCAGCAGCTTGCGGGGGGCTGAGACCGGGGAGCTGTTTTTT.

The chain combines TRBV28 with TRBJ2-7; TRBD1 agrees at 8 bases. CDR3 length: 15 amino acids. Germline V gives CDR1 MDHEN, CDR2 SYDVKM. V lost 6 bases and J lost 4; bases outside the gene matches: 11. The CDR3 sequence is CASSRKTGVHYEQYF. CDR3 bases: TGTGCCAGCAGCCGGAAGACAGGGGTGCATTACGAGCAGTACTTC. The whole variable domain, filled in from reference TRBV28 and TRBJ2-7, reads DVKVTQSSRYLVKRTGEKVFLECVQDMDHENMFWYRQDPGLGLRLIYFSYDVKMKEKGDIPEGYSVSREKKERFSLILESASTNQTSMYLCASSRKTGVHYEQYFGPGTRLTVT.

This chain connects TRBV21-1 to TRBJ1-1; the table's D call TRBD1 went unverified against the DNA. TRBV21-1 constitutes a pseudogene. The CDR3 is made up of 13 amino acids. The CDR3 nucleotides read TGTGCCAGCAAGGGGGTCCTGGGAACTGAAGCTTTCTTT. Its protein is CASKGVLGTEAFF.

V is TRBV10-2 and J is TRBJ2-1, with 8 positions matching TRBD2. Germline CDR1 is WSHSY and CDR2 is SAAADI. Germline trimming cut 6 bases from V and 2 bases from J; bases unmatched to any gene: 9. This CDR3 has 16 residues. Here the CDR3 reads CASSLLAGPPYNEQFF. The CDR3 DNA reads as TGCGCCAGCAGCCTTCTAGCGGGCCCCCCCTACAATGAGCAGTTCTTC.

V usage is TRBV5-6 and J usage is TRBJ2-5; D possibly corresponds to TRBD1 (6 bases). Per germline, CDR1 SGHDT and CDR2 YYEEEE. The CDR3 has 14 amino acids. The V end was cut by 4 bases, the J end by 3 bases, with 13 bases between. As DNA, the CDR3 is TGTGCCAGCAGCCTCTACCCAGGGGAAGAGACCCAGTACTTC. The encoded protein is CASSLYPGEETQYF.

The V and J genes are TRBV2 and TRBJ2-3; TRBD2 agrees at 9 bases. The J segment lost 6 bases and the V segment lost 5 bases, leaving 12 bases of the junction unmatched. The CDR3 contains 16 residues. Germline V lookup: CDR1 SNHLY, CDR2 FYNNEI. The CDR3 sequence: CASSSDIAGARDTQYF. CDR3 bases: TGTGCCAGCAGTTCAGACATAGCGGGAGCTCGTGATACGCAGTATTTT. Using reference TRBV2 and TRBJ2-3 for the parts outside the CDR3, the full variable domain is EPEVTQTPSHQVTQMGQEVILRCVPISNHLYFYWYRQILGQKVEFLVSFYNNEISEKSEIFDDQFSVERPDGSNFTLKIRSTKLEDSAMYFCASSSDIAGARDTQYFGPGTRLTVL.

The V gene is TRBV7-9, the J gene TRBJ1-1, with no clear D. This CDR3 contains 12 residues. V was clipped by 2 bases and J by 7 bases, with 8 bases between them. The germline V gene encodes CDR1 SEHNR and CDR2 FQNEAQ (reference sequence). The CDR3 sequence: CASSLYLNEAFF. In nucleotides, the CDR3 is TGTGCCAGCAGCTTATACTTGAATGAAGCTTTCTTT.

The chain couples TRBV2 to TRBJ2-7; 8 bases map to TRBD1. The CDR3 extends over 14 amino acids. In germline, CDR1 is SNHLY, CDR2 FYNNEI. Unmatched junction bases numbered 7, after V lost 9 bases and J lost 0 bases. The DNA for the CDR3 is TGTGCCAGTCAACAGGGGGAACTCTCCTACGAGCAGTACTTC. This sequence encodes CASQQGELSYEQYF.

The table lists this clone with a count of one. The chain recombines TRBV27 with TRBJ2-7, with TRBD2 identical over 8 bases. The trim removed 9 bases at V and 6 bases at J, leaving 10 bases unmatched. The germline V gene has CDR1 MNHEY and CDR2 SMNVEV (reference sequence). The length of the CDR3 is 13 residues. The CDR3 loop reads CASKPGTRGEQYF. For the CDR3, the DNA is TGTGCCAGTAAACCCGGGACTAGGGGCGAGCAGTACTTC.